The next 14 T cell receptor beta chains were all read from a single sample in a study of shared clonotypes between healthy human individuals. TCRdb's table, derived via immunoSEQ multiplex PCR, lists solely in-frame clones and lacks some. This sample carries about 960,000 clones, 60% to 85% of them seen once, and the ten largest clones take about 1.5%. Sequenced: memory CD4+ T cells sorted from blood. The sample's subset: CD45RA-negative fraction. The receptors derive from a man aged 18 to 30 in good health.

The CDR3, as DNA: TGTGCCAGCAGTCGGGGGAGTTACCACGAGCAGTACTTC. Amino acids: CASSRGSYHEQYF. The genes are TRBV28 and TRBJ2-7, with D perhaps TRBD2 (6 bases). Germline V gives CDR1 MDHEN, CDR2 SYDVKM. The CDR3 totals 13 residues. V was trimmed by 5 bases and J by 5 bases, leaving 13 bases between them.

The gene calls are TRBV5-6 and TRBJ2-1; 7 nucleotides align to TRBD1. The CDR3 is 17 residues long. Germline values: CDR1 SGHDT, CDR2 YYEEEE. The V segment lost 4 bases and the J segment 7 bases; nucleotides outside the gene matches: 17. The CDR3 protein is CASSAKNTRGRGNEQFF. The CDR3 DNA follows: TGTGCCAGCAGCGCCAAAAATACAAGGGGGCGAGGTAATGAGCAGTTCTTC.

The chain joins TRBV6-4 to TRBJ2-7, with 10 bases fitting TRBD1. After removal of 3 bases from V and 5 bases from J, the junction contained 7 bases not matched to a gene. The CDR3 length is 15 residues. Germline V gene sequence: CDR1 MRHNA, CDR2 SNTAGT. The CDR3 DNA sequence: TGTGCCAGCAGTGAAACGAGACAGGGGGCCAACGAGCAGTACTTC. Its translation is CASSETRQGANEQYF.

This clone was detected a few times. The chain combines TRBV2 with TRBJ2-6; D gene ambiguous. V lost 6 bases and J 0 bases, leaving 18 bases between the germline ends. Per the germline V gene, CDR1 is SNHLY and CDR2 is FYNNEI. The CDR3 runs to 18 residues. DNA for the CDR3: TGTGCCAGCAGCCGCCTGGGGTTGCTGAGCTCTGGGGCCAACGTCCTGACTTTC. This translates into CASSRLGLLSSGANVLTF.

Concerning this clone itself: The same CDR3 arises from other DNA sequences in this sample as well. The chain couples TRBV12-5 to TRBJ2-5; TRBD1 aligns across 9 bases. The CDR3 consists of 14 residues. CDR1 is LGHNT and CDR2 is FRNRAP in the germline V gene. The junction had 6 bases not matched to a gene; V was cut back by 5 bases and J by 5 bases. CDR3 sequence: CASGIQGAGETQYF. In DNA, the CDR3 is TGTGCTAGTGGTATACAGGGGGCGGGTGAGACCCAGTACTTC.

The chain combines TRBV27 with TRBJ2-4; tentatively, D is TRBD1 (6 bases). The CDR3 length is 15 residues. V was clipped by 10 bases and J by 1 base, with 17 bases between them. Looked up from germline, CDR1 is MNHEY and CDR2 is SMNVEV (reference sequence). The CDR3 region has the DNA TGTGCCACCAAGAAGGGGGAGTCGGCCAAAAACATTCAGTACTTC. Translating gives CATKKGESAKNIQYF.

This clone has a single count. The rearrangement links TRBV5-4 to TRBJ2-4; 9 nucleotides line up with TRBD1. Germline CDR1 SGHNT, CDR2 YYREEE (reference sequence). This CDR3 is 16 amino acids long. J gave up 1 base and V 4 bases, and 6 bases lay outside the gene matches. The CDR3 coding sequence is TGTGCCAGCAGCCCGGGACAGGGTATGGCCAAAAACATTCAGTACTTC. Residues: CASSPGQGMAKNIQYF.

The chain carries TRBV6-1 and TRBJ2-3; a possible D gene is TRBD2 (6 bases). CDR1 and CDR2 from the germline V gene are MNHNS and SASEGT. The CDR3 has 14 amino acids. With 4 bases removed from V and 2 bases from J, the gap between germline ends came to 10 bases. This CDR3 is CASSGGLPTDTQYF. The CDR3 DNA reads as TGTGCCAGCAGTGGGGGACTGCCCACAGATACGCAGTATTTT.

V usage is TRBV28 and J usage is TRBJ2-1, with TRBD2 matching over 7 bases. CDR3 size: 16 residues. Losses at the gene ends were 6 bases for V and 4 bases for J; bases not matched to a gene: 12. Germline-derived CDR1 and CDR2 are MDHEN and SYDVKM. CDR3 bases: TGTGCCAGCAGACCACCGGGAGGACAAAGATACAATGAGCAGTTCTTC. This translates into CASRPPGGQRYNEQFF.

The J gene is TRBJ1-5, the V gene TRBV6-6; 10 positions agree with TRBD1. The CDR3 has 16 amino acids. CDR1 and CDR2 from the germline V gene are MNHNY and SVGAGI (reference sequence). V was pared by 6 bases and J by 3 bases, with 8 bases of the junction left unmatched. This CDR3 is CASRPGDRGDNQPQHF. The DNA for the CDR3 is TGTGCCAGCAGGCCCGGGGACAGGGGTGACAATCAGCCCCAGCATTTT.

Turning to this clone: This CDR3 is also generated by other DNA sequences in the sample. The rearrangement joins TRBV27 to TRBJ2-6; D gene uncertain. The CDR3 runs 14 residues. Trimming took 3 bases from V and 0 from J, leaving 3 bases between them. Germline CDR1 reads MNHEY; CDR2 reads SMNVEV (reference sequence). CDR3 region: CASSFSSGANVLTF. CDR3 nucleotide sequence: TGTGCCAGCAGTTTTAGCTCTGGGGCCAACGTCCTGACTTTC.

This chain uses TRBV9 with TRBJ2-3, with TRBD1 identical over 9 bases. The CDR3 has 14 amino acids. V lost 3 bases to trimming and J lost 8 bases; unmatched junction nucleotides: 7. Germline CDR1 SGDLS, CDR2 YYNGEE. Here the CDR3 reads CASSEGQGKVTQYF. DNA of the CDR3: TGTGCCAGCAGCGAAGGACAGGGGAAGGTTACGCAGTATTTT. Combining the CDR3 with reference TRBV9 and TRBJ2-3 gives the whole variable domain DSGVTQTPKHLITATGQRVTLRCSPRSGDLSVYWYQQSLDQGLQFLIQYYNGEERAKGNILERFSAQQFPDLHSELNLSSLELGDSALYFCASSEGQGKVTQYFGPGTRLTVL.

CDR3 amino acids: CASRTGQGTEAFF. The CDR3 DNA follows: TGTGCCAGCAGGACGGGACAGGGTACTGAAGCTTTCTTT. The genes are TRBV28 and TRBJ1-1; 9 bases agree with TRBD1. This CDR3 has 13 amino acids. The germline gives CDR1 MDHEN, CDR2 SYDVKM. V shed 6 bases, J shed 5 bases, and the junction held 4 bases outside the gene matches.

The chain recombines TRBV28 with TRBJ1-1; TRBD1 might be the D (5 bases). There are 12 residues in the CDR3. Per the germline V gene, CDR1 is MDHEN and CDR2 is SYDVKM. Trimming cost V 7 bases and J 11 bases, with 17 bases left between them. Written as DNA, the CDR3 is TGTGCCAGCAAGGTGGGGACGCTTGCGGCTTTCTTT. It yields the protein CASKVGTLAAFF.